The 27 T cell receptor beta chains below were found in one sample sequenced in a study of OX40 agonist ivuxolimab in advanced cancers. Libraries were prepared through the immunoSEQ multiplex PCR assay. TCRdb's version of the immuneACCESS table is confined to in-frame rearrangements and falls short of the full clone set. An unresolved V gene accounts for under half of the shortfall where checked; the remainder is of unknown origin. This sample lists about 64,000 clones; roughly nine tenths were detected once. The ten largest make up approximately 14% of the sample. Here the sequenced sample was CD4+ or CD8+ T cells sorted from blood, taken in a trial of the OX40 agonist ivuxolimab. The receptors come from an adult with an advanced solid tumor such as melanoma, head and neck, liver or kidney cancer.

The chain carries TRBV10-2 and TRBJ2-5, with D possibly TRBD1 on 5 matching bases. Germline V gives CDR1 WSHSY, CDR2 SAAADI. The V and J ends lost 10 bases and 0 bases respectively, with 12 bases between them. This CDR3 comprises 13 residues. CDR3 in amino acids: CAKSAGYQETQYF. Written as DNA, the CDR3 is TGCGCCAAGTCCGCAGGGTACCAAGAGACCCAGTACTTC.

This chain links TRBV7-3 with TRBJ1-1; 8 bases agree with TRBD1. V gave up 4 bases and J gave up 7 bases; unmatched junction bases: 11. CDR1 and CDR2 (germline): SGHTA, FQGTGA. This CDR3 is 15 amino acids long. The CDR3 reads CASSSTGAISGEAFF. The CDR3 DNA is TGTGCCAGCAGCTCGACAGGGGCGATCTCGGGTGAAGCTTTCTTT. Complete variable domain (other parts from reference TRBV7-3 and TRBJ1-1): GAGVSQTPSNKVTEKGKYVELRCDPISGHTALYWYRQSLGQGPEFLIYFQGTGAADDSGLPNDRFFAVRPEGSVSTLKIQRTERGDSAVYLCASSSTGAISGEAFFGQGTRLTVV.

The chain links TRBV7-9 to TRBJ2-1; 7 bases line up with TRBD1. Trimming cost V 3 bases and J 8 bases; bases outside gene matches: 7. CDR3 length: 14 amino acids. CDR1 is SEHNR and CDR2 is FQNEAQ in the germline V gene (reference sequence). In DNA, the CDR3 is TGTGCCAGCAGCTTCTGGGTAGGGGGCGATGAGCAGTTCTTC. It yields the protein CASSFWVGGDEQFF.

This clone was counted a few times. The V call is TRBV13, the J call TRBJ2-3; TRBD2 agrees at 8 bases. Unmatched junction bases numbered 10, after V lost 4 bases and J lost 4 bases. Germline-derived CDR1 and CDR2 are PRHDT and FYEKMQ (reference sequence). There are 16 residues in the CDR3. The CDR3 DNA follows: TGTGCCAGCAGCTCCTCCCAGACGGGAGGGGCAGATACGCAGTATTTT. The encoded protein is CASSSSQTGGADTQYF.

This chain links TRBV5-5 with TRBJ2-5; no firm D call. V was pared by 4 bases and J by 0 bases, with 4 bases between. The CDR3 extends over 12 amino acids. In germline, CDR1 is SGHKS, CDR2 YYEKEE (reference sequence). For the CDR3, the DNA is TGTGCCAGCAGCAACTACCAAGAGACCCAGTACTTC. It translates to CASSNYQETQYF.

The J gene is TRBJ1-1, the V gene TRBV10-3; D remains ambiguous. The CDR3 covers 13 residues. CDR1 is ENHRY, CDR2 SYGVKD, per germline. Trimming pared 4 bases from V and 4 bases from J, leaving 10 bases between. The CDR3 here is CAISANEATEAFF. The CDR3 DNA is TGTGCCATCAGTGCGAACGAGGCCACTGAAGCTTTCTTT.

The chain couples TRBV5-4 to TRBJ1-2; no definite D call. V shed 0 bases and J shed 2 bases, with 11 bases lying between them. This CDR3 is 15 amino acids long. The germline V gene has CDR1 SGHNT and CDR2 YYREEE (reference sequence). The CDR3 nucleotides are TGTGCCAGCAGCTTGGATCTCCTAACGAACTATGGCTACACCTTC. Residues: CASSLDLLTNYGYTF.

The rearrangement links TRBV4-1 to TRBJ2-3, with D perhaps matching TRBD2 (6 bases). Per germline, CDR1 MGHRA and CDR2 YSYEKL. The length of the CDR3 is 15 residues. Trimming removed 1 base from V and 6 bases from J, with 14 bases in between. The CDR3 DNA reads TGCGCCAGCAGCCAAGGGAACCTAGCGTTGGATACGCAGTATTTT. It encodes CASSQGNLALDTQYF.

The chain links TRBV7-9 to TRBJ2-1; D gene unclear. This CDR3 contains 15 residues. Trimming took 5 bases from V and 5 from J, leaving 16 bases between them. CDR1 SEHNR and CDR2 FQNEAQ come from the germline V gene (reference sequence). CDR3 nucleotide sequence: TGTGCCAGCAGCCACCCCATCGACTTACACAATGAGCAGTTCTTC. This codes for CASSHPIDLHNEQFF. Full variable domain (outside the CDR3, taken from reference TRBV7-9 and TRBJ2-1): DTGVSQNPRHKITKRGQNVTFRCDPISEHNRLYWYRQTLGQGPEFLTYFQNEAQLEKSRLLSDRFSAERPKGSFSTLEIQRTEQGDSAMYLCASSHPIDLHNEQFFGPGTRLTVL.

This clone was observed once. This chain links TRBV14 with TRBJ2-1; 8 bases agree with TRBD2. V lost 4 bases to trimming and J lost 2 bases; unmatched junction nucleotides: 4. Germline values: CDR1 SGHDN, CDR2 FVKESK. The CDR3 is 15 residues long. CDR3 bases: TGTGCCAGCAGCCCGCTAGCGGGCACCTACAATGAGCAGTTCTTC. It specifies CASSPLAGTYNEQFF.

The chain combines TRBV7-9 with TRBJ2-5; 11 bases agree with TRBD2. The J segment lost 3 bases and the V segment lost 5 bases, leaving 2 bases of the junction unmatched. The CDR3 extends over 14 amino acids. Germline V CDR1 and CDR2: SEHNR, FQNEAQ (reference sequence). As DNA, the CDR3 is TGTGCCAGCAGCCCGACTAGCGGGGAAGAGACCCAGTACTTC. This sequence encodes CASSPTSGEETQYF.

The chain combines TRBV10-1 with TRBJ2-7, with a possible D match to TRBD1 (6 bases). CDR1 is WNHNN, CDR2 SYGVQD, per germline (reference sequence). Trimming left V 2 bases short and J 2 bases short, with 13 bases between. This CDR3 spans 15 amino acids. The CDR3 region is CASSEHTGPAYEQYF. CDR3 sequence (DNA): TGCGCCAGCAGTGAGCACACAGGGCCCGCCTACGAGCAGTACTTC.

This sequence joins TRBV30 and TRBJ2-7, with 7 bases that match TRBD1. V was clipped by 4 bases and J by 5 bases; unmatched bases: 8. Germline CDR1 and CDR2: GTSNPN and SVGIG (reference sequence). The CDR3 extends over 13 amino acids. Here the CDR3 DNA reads TGTGCCTGGACGAGACAGGGCCGAAACGAGCAGTACTTC. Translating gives CAWTRQGRNEQYF. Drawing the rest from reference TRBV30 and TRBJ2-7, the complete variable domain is SQTIHQWPATLVQPVGSPLSLECTVEGTSNPNLYWYRQAAGRGLQLLFYSVGIGQISSEVPQNLSASRPQDRQFILSSKKLLLSDSGFYLCAWTRQGRNEQYFGPGTRLTVT.

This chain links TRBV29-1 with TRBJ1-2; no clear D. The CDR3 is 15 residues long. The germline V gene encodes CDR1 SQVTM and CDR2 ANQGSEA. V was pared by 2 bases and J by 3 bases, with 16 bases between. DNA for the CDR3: TGCAGCGTTGAACCAACCCCCACGGGGTACTATGGCTACACCTTC. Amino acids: CSVEPTPTGYYGYTF.

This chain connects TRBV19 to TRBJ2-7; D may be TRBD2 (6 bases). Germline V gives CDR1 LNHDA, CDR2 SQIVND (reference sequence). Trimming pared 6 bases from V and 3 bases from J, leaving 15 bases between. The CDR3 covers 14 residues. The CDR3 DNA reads TGTGCCAGTAGCACGGGACTCGGGGTCTACGAGCAGTACTTC. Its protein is CASSTGLGVYEQYF.

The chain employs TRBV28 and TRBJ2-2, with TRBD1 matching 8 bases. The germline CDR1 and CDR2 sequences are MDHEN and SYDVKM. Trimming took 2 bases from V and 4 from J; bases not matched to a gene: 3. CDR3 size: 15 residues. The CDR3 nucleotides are TGTGCCAGCAGTTTAAAGGGACAGGTCACCGGGGAGCTGTTTTTT. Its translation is CASSLKGQVTGELFF.

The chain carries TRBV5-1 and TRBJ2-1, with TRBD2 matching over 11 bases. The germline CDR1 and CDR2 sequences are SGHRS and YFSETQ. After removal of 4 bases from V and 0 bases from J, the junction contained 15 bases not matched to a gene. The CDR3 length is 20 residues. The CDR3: CASSPDSGTSGAGSYNEQFF. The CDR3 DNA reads TGCGCCAGCAGCCCTGACTCCGGGACTAGCGGAGCCGGCTCCTACAATGAGCAGTTCTTC.

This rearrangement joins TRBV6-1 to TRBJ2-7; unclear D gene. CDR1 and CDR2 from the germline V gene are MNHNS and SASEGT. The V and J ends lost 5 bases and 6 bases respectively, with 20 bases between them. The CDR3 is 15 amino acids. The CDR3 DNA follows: TGTGCCAGCAGTCCGGATGTGTCTACTCTCCTCGAGCAGTACTTC. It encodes CASSPDVSTLLEQYF.

The CDR3 DNA reads TGTGCCAGCAGCTTCCCCGCGGGGGCGGGTCAGCCCCAGCATTTT. Residues: CASSFPAGAGQPQHF. The chain employs TRBV7-2 and TRBJ1-5; D may be TRBD1 (6 bases). The germline CDR1 and CDR2 sequences are SGHTA and FQGNSA. Trimming shortened V by 3 bases and J by 6 bases, and 15 bases separated the two germline ends. The CDR3 has 15 residues.

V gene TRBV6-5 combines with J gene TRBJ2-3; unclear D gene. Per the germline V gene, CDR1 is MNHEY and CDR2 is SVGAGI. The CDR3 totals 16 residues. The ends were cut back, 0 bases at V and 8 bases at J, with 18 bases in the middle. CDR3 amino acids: CASSYSPDSPRGTQYF. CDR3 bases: TGTGCCAGCAGTTACTCACCTGACTCTCCCCGTGGTACGCAGTATTTT.

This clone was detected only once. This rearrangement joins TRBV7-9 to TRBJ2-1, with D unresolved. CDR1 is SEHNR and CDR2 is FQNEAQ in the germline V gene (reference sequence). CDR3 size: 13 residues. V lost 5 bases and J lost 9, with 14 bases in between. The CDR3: CASSQLGYGEQFF. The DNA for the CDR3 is TGTGCCAGCAGCCAGCTGGGATACGGTGAGCAGTTCTTC.

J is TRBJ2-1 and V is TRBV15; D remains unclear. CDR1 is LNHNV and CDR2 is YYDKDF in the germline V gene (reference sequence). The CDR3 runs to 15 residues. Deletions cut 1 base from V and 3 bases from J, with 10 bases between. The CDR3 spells CATSRAIQNYNEQFF. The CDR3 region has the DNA TGTGCCACCAGCAGAGCGATACAGAACTACAATGAGCAGTTCTTC.

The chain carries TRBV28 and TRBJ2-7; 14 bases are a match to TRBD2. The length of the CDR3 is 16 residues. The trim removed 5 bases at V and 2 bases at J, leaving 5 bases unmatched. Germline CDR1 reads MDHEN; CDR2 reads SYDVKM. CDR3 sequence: CASSPQTSGRAYEQYF. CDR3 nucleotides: TGTGCCAGCAGTCCCCAGACTAGCGGGAGGGCCTACGAGCAGTACTTC.

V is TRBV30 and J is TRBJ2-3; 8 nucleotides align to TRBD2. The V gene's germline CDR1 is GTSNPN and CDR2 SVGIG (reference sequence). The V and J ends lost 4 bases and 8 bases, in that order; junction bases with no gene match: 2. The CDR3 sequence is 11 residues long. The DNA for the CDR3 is TGTGCCTGGAATAGCGGGACTACGCAGTATTTT. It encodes CAWNSGTTQYF. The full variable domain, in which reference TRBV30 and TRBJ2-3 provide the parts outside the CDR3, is SQTIHQWPATLVQPVGSPLSLECTVEGTSNPNLYWYRQAAGRGLQLLFYSVGIGQISSEVPQNLSASRPQDRQFILSSKKLLLSDSGFYLCAWNSGTTQYFGPGTRLTVL.

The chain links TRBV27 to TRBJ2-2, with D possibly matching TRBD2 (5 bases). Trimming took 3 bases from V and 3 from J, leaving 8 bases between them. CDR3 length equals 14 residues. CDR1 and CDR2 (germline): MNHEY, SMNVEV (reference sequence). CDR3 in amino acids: CASSFGDYTGELFF. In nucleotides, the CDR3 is TGTGCCAGCAGTTTCGGGGATTACACCGGGGAGCTGTTTTTT.

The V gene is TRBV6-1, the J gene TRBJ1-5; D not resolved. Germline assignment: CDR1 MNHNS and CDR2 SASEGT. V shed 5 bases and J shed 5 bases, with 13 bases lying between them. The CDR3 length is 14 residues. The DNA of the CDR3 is TGTGCCAGCAGTTCCAGAGGGCTCTATCAGCCCCAGCATTTT. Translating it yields CASSSRGLYQPQHF.

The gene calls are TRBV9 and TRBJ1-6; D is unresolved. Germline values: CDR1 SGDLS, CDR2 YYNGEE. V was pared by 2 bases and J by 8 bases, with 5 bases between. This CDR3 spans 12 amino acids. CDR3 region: CASSVGYSPLHF. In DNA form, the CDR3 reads TGTGCCAGCAGCGTTGGGTATTCACCCCTCCACTTT. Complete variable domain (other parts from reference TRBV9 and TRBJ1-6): DSGVTQTPKHLITATGQRVTLRCSPRSGDLSVYWYQQSLDQGLQFLIQYYNGEERAKGNILERFSAQQFPDLHSELNLSSLELGDSALYFCASSVGYSPLHFGNGTRLTVT.